Listed here is a single TCR beta chain. These data come from a study of blood T cell repertoires in COVID-19. On the study more broadly: The United States, Italy and Spain provided the acute and convalescent COVID-19 samples. Nucleic acid was either cDNA or gDNA, and it came from T cells, B-cell-depleted T cells, or PBMCs.

Trimming cost V 2 bases and J 3 bases, with 13 bases left between them. The CDR3 is 15 residues long. CDR1 and CDR2 (germline): SQVTM, ANQGSEA. Authors' analysis steps: Amplification of reference gene primers was used by the study to estimate nucleated cell counts. The repertoire was sequenced with immunoSEQ multiplex PCR; TCRdb's copy has only in-frame clones and lacks some. The DNA was the basis for D and trimming; V, J and clone size are from that table. This table has approximately 120,000 clones, around nine tenths appearing once. Source material: peripheral blood. The TCR sequence derives from a middle-aged man with acute or convalescent COVID-19. The rearrangement links TRBV29-1 to TRBJ1-4; possible D gene TRBD1, 6 bases. CDR3 nucleotide sequence: TGCAGCGTTGAAAAGTGGGACACTTCTAATGAAAAACTGTTTTTT. Its translation: CSVEKWDTSNEKLFF.